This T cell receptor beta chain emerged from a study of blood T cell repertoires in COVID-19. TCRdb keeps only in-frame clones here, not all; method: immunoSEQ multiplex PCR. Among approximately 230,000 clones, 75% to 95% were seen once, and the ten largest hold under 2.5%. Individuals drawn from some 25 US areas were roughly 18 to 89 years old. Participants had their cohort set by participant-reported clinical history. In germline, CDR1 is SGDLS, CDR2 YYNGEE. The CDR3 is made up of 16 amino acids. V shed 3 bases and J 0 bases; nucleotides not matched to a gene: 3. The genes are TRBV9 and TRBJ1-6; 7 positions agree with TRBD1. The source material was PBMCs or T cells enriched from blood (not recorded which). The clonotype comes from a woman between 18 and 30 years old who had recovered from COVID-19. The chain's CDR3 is CASSARTGSYNSPLHF. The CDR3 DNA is TGTGCCAGCAGCGCCCGGACAGGCTCCTATAATTCACCCCTCCACTTT.